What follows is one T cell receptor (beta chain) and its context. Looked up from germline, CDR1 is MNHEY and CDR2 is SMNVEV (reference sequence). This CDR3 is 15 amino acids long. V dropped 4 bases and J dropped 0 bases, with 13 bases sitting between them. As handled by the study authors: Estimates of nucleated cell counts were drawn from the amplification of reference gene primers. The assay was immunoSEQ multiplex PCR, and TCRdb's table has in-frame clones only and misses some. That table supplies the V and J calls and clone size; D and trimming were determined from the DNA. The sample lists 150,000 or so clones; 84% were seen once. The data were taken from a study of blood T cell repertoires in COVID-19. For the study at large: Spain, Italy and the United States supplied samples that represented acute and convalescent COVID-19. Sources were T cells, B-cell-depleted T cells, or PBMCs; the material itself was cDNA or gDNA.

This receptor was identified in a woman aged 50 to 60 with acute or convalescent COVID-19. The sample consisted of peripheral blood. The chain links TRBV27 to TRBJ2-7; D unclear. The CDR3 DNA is TGTGCCAGCAGTTCCCTTGAACATCTCTCCTACGAGCAGTACTTC. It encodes CASSSLEHLSYEQYF.